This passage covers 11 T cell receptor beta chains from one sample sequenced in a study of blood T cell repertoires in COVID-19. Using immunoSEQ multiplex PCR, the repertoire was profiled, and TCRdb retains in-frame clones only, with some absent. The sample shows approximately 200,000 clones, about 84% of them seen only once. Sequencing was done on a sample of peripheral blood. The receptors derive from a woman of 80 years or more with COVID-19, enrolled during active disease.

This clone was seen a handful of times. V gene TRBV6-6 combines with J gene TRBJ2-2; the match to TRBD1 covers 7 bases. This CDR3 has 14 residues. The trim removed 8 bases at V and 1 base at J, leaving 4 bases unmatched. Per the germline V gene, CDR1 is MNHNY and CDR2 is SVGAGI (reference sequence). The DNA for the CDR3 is TGTGCCAGCGTGACAGGGCGGAACACCGGGGAGCTGTTTTTT. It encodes CASVTGRNTGELFF.

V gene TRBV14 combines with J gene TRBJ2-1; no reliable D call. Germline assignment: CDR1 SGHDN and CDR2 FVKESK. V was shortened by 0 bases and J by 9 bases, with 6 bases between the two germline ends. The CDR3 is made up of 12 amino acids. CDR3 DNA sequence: TGTGCCAGCAGCCAAGATCGCGGTGAGCAGTTCTTC. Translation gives CASSQDRGEQFF. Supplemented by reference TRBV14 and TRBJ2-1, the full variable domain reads EAGVTQFPSHSVIEKGQTVTLRCDPISGHDNLYWYRRVMGKEIKFLLHFVKESKQDESGMPNNRFLAERTGGTYSTLKVQPAELEDSGVYFCASSQDRGEQFFGPGTRLTVL.

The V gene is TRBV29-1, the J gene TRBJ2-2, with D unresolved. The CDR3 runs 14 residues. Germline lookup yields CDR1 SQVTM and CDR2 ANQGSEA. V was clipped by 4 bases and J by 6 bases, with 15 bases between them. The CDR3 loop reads CSVVGRTNAGELFF. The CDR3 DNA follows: TGCAGCGTTGTGGGCAGAACAAACGCCGGGGAGCTGTTTTTT.

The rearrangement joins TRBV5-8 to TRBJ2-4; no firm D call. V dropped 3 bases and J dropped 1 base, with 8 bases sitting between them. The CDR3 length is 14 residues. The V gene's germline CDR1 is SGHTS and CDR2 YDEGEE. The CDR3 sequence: CASSSGEAKNIQYF. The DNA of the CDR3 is TGTGCCAGCAGCTCCGGAGAGGCCAAAAACATTCAGTACTTC.

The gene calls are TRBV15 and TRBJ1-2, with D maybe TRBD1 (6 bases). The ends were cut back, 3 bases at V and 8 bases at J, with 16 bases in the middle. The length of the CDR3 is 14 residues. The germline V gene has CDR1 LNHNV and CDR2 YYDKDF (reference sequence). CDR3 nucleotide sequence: TGTGCCACCAGCAGCCCCCCTGGGGGCTCGGGCTACACCTTC. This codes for CATSSPPGGSGYTF.

The DNA for the CDR3 is TGTGCCAGCAGCTTAGTTAGTCGAGGAGATGTCGAAAAACTGTTTTTT. Translation: CASSLVSRGDVEKLFF. The chain recombines TRBV7-2 with TRBJ1-4, with D unclear. The V and J ends lost 1 base and 8 bases respectively, with 17 bases between them. The germline V gene encodes CDR1 SGHTA and CDR2 FQGNSA. This CDR3 comprises 16 residues.

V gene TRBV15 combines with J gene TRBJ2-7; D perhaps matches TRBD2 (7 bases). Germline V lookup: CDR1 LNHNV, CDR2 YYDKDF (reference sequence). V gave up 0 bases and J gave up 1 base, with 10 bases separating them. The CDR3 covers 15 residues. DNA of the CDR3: TGTGCCACCAGCAGAGAGGGGGGGGCATCCTACGAGCAGTACTTC. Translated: CATSREGGASYEQYF.

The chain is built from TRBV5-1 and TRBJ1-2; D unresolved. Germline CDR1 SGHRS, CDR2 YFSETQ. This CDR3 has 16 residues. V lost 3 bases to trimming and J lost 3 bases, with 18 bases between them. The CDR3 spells CASSSPPPAGDYGYTF. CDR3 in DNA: TGCGCCAGCAGCTCTCCCCCGCCCGCCGGGGACTATGGCTACACCTTC.

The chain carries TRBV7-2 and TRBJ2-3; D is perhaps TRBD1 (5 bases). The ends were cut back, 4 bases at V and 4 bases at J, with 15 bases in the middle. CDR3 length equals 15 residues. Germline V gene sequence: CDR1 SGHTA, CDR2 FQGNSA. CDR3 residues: CASSYPGMTSDTQYF. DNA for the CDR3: TGTGCCAGCAGCTATCCAGGGATGACATCAGATACGCAGTATTTT.

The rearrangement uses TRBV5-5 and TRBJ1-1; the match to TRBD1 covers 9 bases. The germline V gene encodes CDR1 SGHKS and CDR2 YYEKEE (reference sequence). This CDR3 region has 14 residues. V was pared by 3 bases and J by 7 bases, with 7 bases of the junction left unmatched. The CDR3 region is CASSSGQGSLEAFF. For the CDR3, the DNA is TGTGCCAGCAGCTCGGGACAGGGCTCCCTTGAAGCTTTCTTT.

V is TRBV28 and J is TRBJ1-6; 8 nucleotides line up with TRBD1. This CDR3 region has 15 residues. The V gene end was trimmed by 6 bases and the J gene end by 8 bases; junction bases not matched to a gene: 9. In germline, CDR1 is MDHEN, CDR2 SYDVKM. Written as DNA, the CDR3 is TGTGCCAGCAGCTACGGACAGGGCCGATATTCACCCCTCCACTTT. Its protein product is CASSYGQGRYSPLHF. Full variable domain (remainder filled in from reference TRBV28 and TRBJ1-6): DVKVTQSSRYLVKRTGEKVFLECVQDMDHENMFWYRQDPGLGLRLIYFSYDVKMKEKGDIPEGYSVSREKKERFSLILESASTNQTSMYLCASSYGQGRYSPLHFGNGTRLTVT.